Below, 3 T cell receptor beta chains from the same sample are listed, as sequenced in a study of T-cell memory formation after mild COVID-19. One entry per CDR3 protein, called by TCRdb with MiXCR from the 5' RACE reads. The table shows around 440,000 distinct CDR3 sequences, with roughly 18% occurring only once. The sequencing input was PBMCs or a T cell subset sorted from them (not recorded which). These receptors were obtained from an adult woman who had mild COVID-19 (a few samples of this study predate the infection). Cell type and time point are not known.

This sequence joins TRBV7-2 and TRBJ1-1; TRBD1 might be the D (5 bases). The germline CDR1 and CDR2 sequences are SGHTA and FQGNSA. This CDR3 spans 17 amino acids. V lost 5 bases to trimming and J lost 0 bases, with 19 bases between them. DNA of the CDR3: TGTGCCAGCAGCCTACATTACCGGGACGGATTGAACACTGAAGCTTTCTTT. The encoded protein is CASSLHYRDGLNTEAFF.

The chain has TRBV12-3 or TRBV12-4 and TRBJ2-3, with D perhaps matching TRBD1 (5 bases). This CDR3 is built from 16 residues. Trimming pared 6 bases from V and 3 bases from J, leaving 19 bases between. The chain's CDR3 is CASSPGSWGGTDTQYF. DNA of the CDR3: TGTGCCAGCAGCCCTGGGTCCTGGGGCGGTACAGATACGCAGTATTTT.

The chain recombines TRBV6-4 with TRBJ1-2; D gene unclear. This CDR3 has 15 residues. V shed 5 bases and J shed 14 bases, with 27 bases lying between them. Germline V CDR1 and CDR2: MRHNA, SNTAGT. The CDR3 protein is CASSPLPGGFQASTF. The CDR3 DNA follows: TGTGCCAGCAGTCCCCTTCCGGGCGGGTTCCAAGCGAGTACCTTC.